The next 17 T cell receptor beta chains were all read from a single sample in a study of cytomegalovirus exposure and HLA in healthy donors. The PCR was carried out with 60 Vbeta primers and 13 Jbeta primers. The method was immunoSEQ multiplex PCR; TCRdb's version includes in-frame clones alone and lacks a portion of them. The sample lists 100,000 to 130,000 clones; 81% were seen once. The material sequenced was PBMCs. The receptor source for this set is a man aged 25-40 years in good health and CMV-seronegative.

The V and J genes are TRBV30 and TRBJ2-7; a weak D match, TRBD2 (6 bases). CDR3 length: 14 amino acids. Germline CDR1 reads GTSNPN; CDR2 reads SVGIG (reference sequence). The V gene lost 0 bases and the J gene lost 6 bases, with 15 bases spanning the gap. The CDR3 DNA follows: TGTGCCTGGAGTGTTGGTGGGAGGTCTACCGAGCAGTACTTC. It translates to CAWSVGGRSTEQYF.

This clone has more than one count but fewer than ten. V gene TRBV30 combines with J gene TRBJ2-2; 8 bases map to TRBD1. The CDR3 covers 15 residues. V was pared by 7 bases and J by 5 bases, with 12 bases of the junction left unmatched. Germline-derived CDR1 and CDR2 are GTSNPN and SVGIG (reference sequence). This CDR3 reads CAYQPRGRVTGELFF. The CDR3 region has the DNA TGTGCCTACCAACCCAGGGGGCGCGTTACCGGGGAGCTGTTTTTT.

This rearrangement joins TRBV11-2 to TRBJ2-2; 7 bases fit TRBD2. CDR3 length: 16 amino acids. Germline V gene data show CDR1 as SGHAT and CDR2 as FQNNGV. The V segment lost 3 bases and the J segment 7 bases; nucleotides outside the gene matches: 11. The CDR3 reads CASSFASGTGGGELFF. CDR3 DNA: TGTGCCAGCAGCTTCGCCAGCGGGACGGGGGGCGGGGAGCTGTTTTTT.

The genes are TRBV6-5 and TRBJ1-2; possibly TRBD1 for D (6 bases). CDR1 is MNHEY and CDR2 is SVGAGI in the germline V gene. The CDR3 loop spans 13 amino acids. The ends were cut back, 5 bases at V and 8 bases at J, with 15 bases in the middle. The DNA for the CDR3 is TGTGCCAGCAGTAACGGGGGGGCAGGGGGCTACACCTTC. Translated: CASSNGGAGGYTF.

This chain links TRBV6-1 with TRBJ2-5, with D possibly TRBD1 on 5 matching bases. This CDR3 has 14 amino acids. From germline, CDR1 is MNHNS and CDR2 SASEGT. V was clipped by 6 bases and J by 2 bases, with 13 bases between them. In DNA form, the CDR3 reads TGTGCCAGCAGAGTTAGACAGTTACAAGAGACCCAGTACTTC. Protein sequence: CASRVRQLQETQYF.

This chain connects TRBV5-1 to TRBJ1-2; TRBD1 is a possible D gene (5 bases). V shed 2 bases and J shed 2 bases, with 13 bases lying between them. CDR3 size: 15 residues. CDR1 is SGHRS and CDR2 is YFSETQ in the germline V gene. CDR3 sequence reads: CASSLGTYFNYGYTF. CDR3 coding DNA: TGCGCCAGCAGCTTAGGGACTTACTTCAACTATGGCTACACCTTC.

Here the CDR3 reads CASSEVRVSEQYF. The CDR3 bases are TGCGCCAGCAGTGAGGTCAGGGTTTCCGAGCAGTACTTC. The chain joins TRBV10-2 to TRBJ2-7, with D perhaps TRBD1 (5 bases). V lost 2 bases and J 6 bases, leaving 11 bases between the germline ends. There are 13 residues in the CDR3. The germline CDR1 and CDR2 sequences are WSHSY and SAAADI.

This clone appeared a few times. This chain uses TRBV10-3 with TRBJ1-1; TRBD1 agrees at 9 bases. CDR3 length equals 15 residues. With V trimmed by 0 bases and J by 3 bases, 2 bases remained unmatched. Per the germline V gene, CDR1 is ENHRY and CDR2 is SYGVKD. The CDR3, as DNA: TGTGCCATCAGTGAGTCAGGACAGGGGCACACTGAAGCTTTCTTT. Protein product: CAISESGQGHTEAFF.

This clone was counted between two and nine times. The CDR3 protein is CSARQSTGAGEQYF. The CDR3 DNA is TGCAGCGCCCGTCAATCCACAGGGGCCGGGGAGCAGTACTTC. The chain employs TRBV29-1 and TRBJ2-7, with 7 bases lining up with TRBD1. From germline, CDR1 is SQVTM and CDR2 ANQGSEA. Trimming removed 7 bases from V and 7 bases from J; junction bases left unmatched: 16. The CDR3 runs to 14 residues.

J is TRBJ2-1 and V is TRBV5-1; D not resolved. The CDR3 has 14 amino acids. Germline CDR1 reads SGHRS; CDR2 reads YFSETQ. The ends were cut back, 3 bases at V and 5 bases at J, with 12 bases in the middle. CDR3 DNA: TGCGCCAGCAGCTCCGTAACTAACGACAATGAGCAGTTCTTC. Translated: CASSSVTNDNEQFF. The whole variable domain, filled in from reference TRBV5-1 and TRBJ2-1, reads KAGVTQTPRYLIKTRGQQVTLSCSPISGHRSVSWYQQTPGQGLQFLFEYFSETQRNKGNFPGRFSGRQFSNSRSEMNVSTLELGDSALYLCASSSVTNDNEQFFGPGTRLTVL.

The chain combines TRBV6-5 with TRBJ1-2; no firm D call. The length of the CDR3 is 14 residues. Trimming took 2 bases from V and 7 from J, leaving 14 bases between them. CDR1 MNHEY and CDR2 SVGAGI come from the germline V gene. CDR3 bases: TGTGCCAGCAGTTACGGGCAGTTCGAGGGTGGCTACACCTTC. It encodes CASSYGQFEGGYTF.

The V and J genes are TRBV5-1 and TRBJ2-7; no firm D call. The CDR3 contains 12 residues. CDR1 is SGHRS and CDR2 is YFSETQ in the germline V gene. The V gene lost 1 base and the J gene lost 5 bases, with 7 bases spanning the gap. The chain's CDR3 is CASSLTIHEQYF. CDR3 coding DNA: TGCGCCAGCAGCTTGACTATTCACGAGCAGTACTTC.

The J gene is TRBJ1-4, the V gene TRBV7-9; possible D gene TRBD1, 5 bases. From germline, CDR1 is SEHNR and CDR2 FQNEAQ (reference sequence). This CDR3 is built from 15 residues. V gave up 5 bases and J gave up 7 bases, with 17 bases separating them. CDR3 sequence: CASSVPRDRGEKLFF. The DNA of the CDR3 is TGTGCCAGCAGCGTACCCAGGGATAGGGGTGAAAAACTGTTTTTT.

This rearrangement joins TRBV4-1 to TRBJ2-7; a weak D match, TRBD1 (5 bases). CDR3 length equals 15 residues. Trimming took 0 bases from V and 0 from J, leaving 9 bases between them. Germline CDR1 is MGHRA and CDR2 is YSYEKL. CDR3 region: CASSQDRASSYEQYF. CDR3 nucleotides: TGCGCCAGCAGCCAAGACAGGGCCAGCTCCTACGAGCAGTACTTC.

The chain is built from TRBV2 and TRBJ2-2; 13 positions match TRBD2. The trim removed 5 bases at V and 7 bases at J, leaving 7 bases unmatched. Germline CDR1 and CDR2: SNHLY and FYNNEI. CDR3 length: 16 residues. Written as DNA, the CDR3 is TGTGCCAGCAGTCCCTGGACTAGCGGGAGTTTCGGGGAGCTGTTTTTT. Encoded protein: CASSPWTSGSFGELFF.

The chain links TRBV28 to TRBJ2-2; 7 bases are shared with TRBD1. Germline loops: CDR1 MDHEN, CDR2 SYDVKM. After removal of 6 bases from V and 1 base from J, the junction contained 5 bases not matched to a gene. The CDR3 is 15 amino acids. Written as DNA, the CDR3 is TGTGCCAGCAGGTTAGGGGGCGTGAACACCGGGGAGCTGTTTTTT. It codes for CASRLGGVNTGELFF.

The rearrangement links TRBV9 to TRBJ1-1, with TRBD1 matching over 7 bases. The CDR3 consists of 15 residues. The germline V gene encodes CDR1 SGDLS and CDR2 YYNGEE. V shed 3 bases and J 2 bases; nucleotides not matched to a gene: 7. The CDR3, as DNA: TGTGCCAGCAGCGGCCGGGAGGGGGCAAACACTGAAGCTTTCTTT. Translating gives CASSGREGANTEAFF.